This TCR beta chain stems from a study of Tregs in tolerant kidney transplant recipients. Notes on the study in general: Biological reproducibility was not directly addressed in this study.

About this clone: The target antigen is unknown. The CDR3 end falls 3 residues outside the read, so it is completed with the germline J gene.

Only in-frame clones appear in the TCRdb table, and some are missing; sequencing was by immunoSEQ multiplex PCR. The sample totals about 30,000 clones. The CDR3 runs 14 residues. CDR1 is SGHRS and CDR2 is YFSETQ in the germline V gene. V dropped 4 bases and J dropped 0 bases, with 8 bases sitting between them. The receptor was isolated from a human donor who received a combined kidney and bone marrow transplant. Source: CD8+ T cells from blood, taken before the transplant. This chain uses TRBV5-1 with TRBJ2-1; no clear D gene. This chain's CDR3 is CASSAPGSYNEQFF. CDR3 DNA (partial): TGCGCCAGCAGCGCCCCCGGCTCCTACAATGAG. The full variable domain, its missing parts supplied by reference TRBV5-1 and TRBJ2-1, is KAGVTQTPRYLIKTRGQQVTLSCSPISGHRSVSWYQQTPGQGLQFLFEYFSETQRNKGNFPGRFSGRQFSNSRSEMNVSTLELGDSALYLCASSAPGSYNEQFFGPGTRLTVL.